This T cell receptor beta chain came from a study of cytomegalovirus exposure and HLA in healthy donors. In the study overall: A prior study identified approximately 120 million unique TCR beta sequences from about 180 million T cells. Unique TCRs numbering roughly 80 million, obtained from HLA-typed donors, made up an early data release.

Looked up from germline, CDR1 is SEHNR and CDR2 is FQNEAQ (reference sequence). The V gene end was trimmed by 2 bases and the J gene end by 5 bases; junction bases not matched to a gene: 6. The CDR3 is made up of 15 amino acids. Comment on this clone: What it binds is not known.

The study ran its PCR with 60 Vbeta and 13 Jbeta primers. Clones were sequenced by immunoSEQ multiplex PCR, and TCRdb holds only the in-frame ones, with some missing. The sample contains roughly 150,000 clones, roughly 77% of which appear only once. Findings and caveats of the study: Researchers reported in a later analysis that a missense DCLRE1C variant was tied to TCR beta V- and J-gene trimming. Relative to equally common others, HLA-associated TCR beta chains showed greater clonal expansion in a later analysis.

The V and J genes are TRBV7-9 and TRBJ2-1, with 7 bases aligning to TRBD2. The sequencing input was PBMCs. The sequence was collected from a man aged 18-30 years in good health and CMV-seropositive. CDR3 bases: TGTGCCAGCAGCTTACGACTAGCCGAGAACAATGAGCAGTTCTTC. Amino acids: CASSLRLAENNEQFF.